This passage covers 29 T cell receptor beta chains from one sample sequenced in a study of CD8 T cells in Susac syndrome. Random hexamers were used to reverse transcribe an amount of roughly 0.45 to 1 ug RNA. TCRdb recomputed calls from the immunoSEQ multiplex PCR reads with MiXCR, one row per CDR3 protein. The sample contains a few hundred thousand distinct CDR3 sequences, around 95% of which appear only once. Sample: CD4+ T cells from PBMCs. These receptors originate from a human donor with multiple sclerosis.

The chain employs TRBV28 and TRBJ2-5; a weak D match, TRBD1 (7 bases). V was cut by 6 bases and J by 0 bases, with 17 bases left in between. The CDR3 totals 16 residues. The germline V gene encodes CDR1 MDHEN and CDR2 SYDVKM. CDR3: CASSRRQGLNQETQYF. CDR3 in DNA: TGTGCCAGCAGCCGAAGACAGGGACTCAACCAAGAGACCCAGTACTTC.

The chain couples TRBV30 to TRBJ2-3, with D perhaps matching TRBD2 (6 bases). The length of the CDR3 is 13 residues. From germline, CDR1 is GTSNPN and CDR2 SVGIG (reference sequence). The germline V and J ends were trimmed by 5 bases and 4 bases, with 13 bases remaining between them. The CDR3 coding sequence is TGTGCCTGGGACAGAAGGAGGGCAGATACGCAGTATTTT. Translating it yields CAWDRRRADTQYF.

The CDR3 DNA reads as TGTGCCAGCAGTTCTGGAACAGGGGGCTCGGGGGCCAACGTCCTGACTTTC. This codes for CASSSGTGGSGANVLTF. The chain employs TRBV27 and TRBJ2-6; TRBD1 agrees at 9 bases. J gave up 4 bases and V 4 bases, and 8 bases lay outside the gene matches. The CDR3 is 17 amino acids. From germline, CDR1 is MNHEY and CDR2 SMNVEV (reference sequence).

DNA of the CDR3: TGCAGTGCTAGGTCCGGGGGGCCGGATCGCAATCAGCCCCAGCATTTT. It is translated as CSARSGGPDRNQPQHF. This chain uses TRBV20-1 with TRBJ1-5; D is perhaps TRBD1 (6 bases). The CDR3 contains 16 residues. The germline CDR1 and CDR2 sequences are DFQATT and SNEGSKA (reference sequence). Between the trimmed V and J ends, which lost 3 bases and 2 bases, there was a span of 17 bases.

The chain is built from TRBV3-1 and TRBJ2-5, with no clear D. The V and J ends lost 4 bases and 1 base respectively, with 7 bases between them. This CDR3 contains 13 residues. CDR1 and CDR2 from the germline V gene are LGHDT and YNNKEL (reference sequence). The chain's CDR3 is CASSPTFQETQYF. The CDR3, as DNA: TGTGCCAGCAGCCCGACGTTCCAAGAGACCCAGTACTTC.

This clonotype showed up just once. J is TRBJ2-7 and V is TRBV29-1; D possibly corresponds to TRBD2 (7 bases). CDR1 is SQVTM and CDR2 is ANQGSEA in the germline V gene. This CDR3 has 13 residues. The germline V and J ends were trimmed by 6 bases and 4 bases, with 16 bases remaining between them. In DNA, the CDR3 is TGCAGCGTCGTTGTAGGGGGAGGGTACGAGCAGTACTTC. Translating gives CSVVVGGGYEQYF.

In nucleotides, the CDR3 is TGCGCCAGCAGCTTGAACGAGGGCTCTGGGGCCAACGTCCTGACTTTC. Translation gives CASSLNEGSGANVLTF. The chain employs TRBV5-1 and TRBJ2-6; possibly TRBD2 for D (5 bases). The CDR3 is made up of 16 amino acids. Germline CDR1 is SGHRS and CDR2 is YFSETQ. V was pared by 1 base and J by 0 bases, with 8 bases between.

The CDR3 is CASSQVSAFGQRTTQYF. In nucleotides, the CDR3 is TGTGCCAGCAGCCAAGTCTCTGCGTTTGGACAGCGAACGACCCAGTACTTC. The chain joins TRBV14 to TRBJ2-5; TRBD1 might be the D (6 bases). The V gene lost 1 base and the J gene lost 7 bases, with 22 bases spanning the gap. Per the germline V gene, CDR1 is SGHDN and CDR2 is FVKESK. CDR3 length: 17 amino acids.

V gene TRBV7-2 combines with J gene TRBJ1-5; 7 bases are a match to TRBD1. Germline V gene data show CDR1 as SGHTA and CDR2 as FQGNSA. This CDR3 is built from 13 residues. Trimming took 5 bases from V and 6 from J; bases not matched to a gene: 4. Here the CDR3 DNA reads TGTGCCAGCAGCCTCTACAGGGGTCAGCCCCAGCATTTT. It specifies CASSLYRGQPQHF. The entire variable domain, with the rest obtained from reference TRBV7-2 and TRBJ1-5, is as follows: GAGVSQSPSNKVTEKGKDVELRCDPISGHTALYWYRQSLGQGLEFLIYFQGNSAPDKSGLPSDRFSAERTGGSVSTLTIQRTQQEDSAVYLCASSLYRGQPQHFGDGTRLSIL.

This rearrangement joins TRBV3-1 to TRBJ2-7, with D maybe TRBD2 (5 bases). The CDR3 has 15 residues. V lost 2 bases and J lost 0, with 11 bases in between. CDR1 is LGHDT and CDR2 is YNNKEL in the germline V gene (reference sequence). CDR3 region: CASSQRGGSSYEQYF. The CDR3 DNA reads as TGTGCCAGCAGCCAAAGAGGAGGATCCTCCTACGAGCAGTACTTC.

The gene calls are TRBV27 and TRBJ2-2; D gene ambiguous. This CDR3 region has 14 residues. Germline loops: CDR1 MNHEY, CDR2 SMNVEV (reference sequence). Trimming stripped 4 bases from V and 4 bases from J, with 10 bases between. The CDR3 nucleotides read TGTGCCAGCAGTTATAGGGCTCTCACCGGGGAGCTGTTTTTT. Amino acids: CASSYRALTGELFF.

The genes are TRBV20-1 and TRBJ2-7; D gene ambiguous. Germline V gene data show CDR1 as DFQATT and CDR2 as SNEGSKA (reference sequence). This CDR3 comprises 13 residues. V lost 6 bases and J 9 bases, leaving 21 bases between the germline ends. The DNA for the CDR3 is TGCAGTGCAACTACCCGATCATTGTCAGGGCAGTACTTC. This sequence encodes CSATTRSLSGQYF.

This clonotype was counted only a few times. J is TRBJ2-5 and V is TRBV29-1; D remains ambiguous. CDR3 length: 9 amino acids. V was trimmed by 4 bases and J by 5 bases, leaving 2 bases between them. The germline gives CDR1 SQVTM, CDR2 ANQGSEA. The DNA for the CDR3 is TGCAGCGTTGGTGAGACCCAGTACTTC. This sequence encodes CSVGETQYF.

About this clonotype: A read error may account for a junction end that differs from germline. This sequence joins TRBV29-1 and TRBJ2-7, with D possibly matching TRBD1 (6 bases). There are 11 residues in the CDR3. Per germline, CDR1 SQVTM and CDR2 ANQGSEA. The CDR3 bases are TGCAGCGTTGATAGCGCCGGGACATTGGAGTTC. This codes for CSVDSAGTLEF.

This chain uses TRBV10-3 with TRBJ2-7; D not certain. This CDR3 is 11 amino acids long. V shed 4 bases and J shed 3 bases, with 4 bases lying between them. Per germline, CDR1 ENHRY and CDR2 SYGVKD. CDR3 nucleotide sequence: TGTGCCATCAGTGTTGGCTACGAGCAGTACTTC. Encoded protein: CAISVGYEQYF.

V is TRBV3-1 and J is TRBJ2-7, with a possible D match to TRBD2 (6 bases). Germline V CDR1 and CDR2: LGHDT, YNNKEL (reference sequence). Trimming removed 3 bases at V and 3 bases at J, with 12 bases between. The CDR3 is made up of 14 amino acids. CDR3 in DNA: TGTGCCAGCAGCCAGGCGGGACTTAGCTACGAGCAGTACTTC. Amino acids: CASSQAGLSYEQYF.

J is TRBJ2-4 and V is TRBV7-9; 8 bases align to TRBD1. Germline trimming cut 4 bases from V and 4 bases from J; bases unmatched to any gene: 6. The CDR3 has 15 residues. CDR1 is SEHNR and CDR2 is FQNEAQ in the germline V gene (reference sequence). DNA for the CDR3: TGTGCCAGCAGCTCCGCCGGACAGGGAAAAAACATTCAGTACTTC. Translating it yields CASSSAGQGKNIQYF.

The chain has TRBV15 and TRBJ2-7, with D tentatively TRBD2 (6 bases). The V gene lost 1 base and the J gene lost 0 bases, with 13 bases spanning the gap. CDR3 size: 16 residues. The germline gives CDR1 LNHNV, CDR2 YYDKDF (reference sequence). CDR3 in amino acids: CATSRVGRPSSYEQYF. Here the CDR3 DNA reads TGTGCCACCAGCAGAGTGGGGAGGCCGAGCTCCTACGAGCAGTACTTC.

The rearrangement links TRBV7-8 to TRBJ2-3, with D maybe TRBD2 (6 bases). The CDR3 is 13 residues long. The germline CDR1 and CDR2 sequences are SGHVS and FQNEAQ. V was pared by 5 bases and J by 10 bases, with 16 bases between. The CDR3 DNA reads as TGTGCCAGCAGCCGGGAGTCGAGCGGAGCGCAGTATTTT. This sequence encodes CASSRESSGAQYF.

The J gene is TRBJ2-1, the V gene TRBV19, with 7 bases matching TRBD1. J lost 0 bases, V lost 3 bases, and 2 bases had no gene match. Germline lookup yields CDR1 LNHDA and CDR2 SQIVND (reference sequence). The CDR3 consists of 15 residues. CDR3 DNA sequence: TGTGCCAGTAGTATGGACAGGAGCTCCTACAATGAGCAGTTCTTC. This gives the protein CASSMDRSSYNEQFF.

This chain links TRBV28 with TRBJ1-1; D is unclear. CDR1 is MDHEN and CDR2 is SYDVKM in the germline V gene. CDR3 size: 14 residues. The V gene lost 4 bases and the J gene lost 7 bases, with 16 bases spanning the gap. The CDR3 region is CASSYPRGNREAFF. The CDR3, as DNA: TGTGCCAGCAGTTACCCGAGAGGGAATCGTGAAGCTTTCTTT.

The CDR3 nucleotides read TGTGCCAGCAGCCGCGGACGTCATACGCAGTATTTT. Its protein is CASSRGRHTQYF. V and J are TRBV12-3 or TRBV12-4 and TRBJ2-3; D gene unclear. CDR3 length: 12 amino acids. V lost 6 bases and J 7 bases, leaving 11 bases between the germline ends.

This chain connects TRBV12-3 or TRBV12-4 to TRBJ2-2, with D unresolved. CDR3 size: 13 residues. The germline V and J ends were trimmed by 3 bases and 5 bases, with 7 bases remaining between them. CDR3 amino acids: CASSLGGTGELFF. CDR3 nucleotide sequence: TGTGCCAGCAGTTTGGGTGGGACCGGGGAGCTGTTTTTT.

This rearrangement joins TRBV11-2 to TRBJ1-5; D unclear. Germline loops: CDR1 SGHAT, CDR2 FQNNGV. The V gene lost 2 bases and the J gene lost 3 bases, with 11 bases spanning the gap. CDR3 length equals 15 residues. The CDR3 sequence: CASSLRTAYNQPQHF. CDR3 coding DNA: TGTGCCAGCAGCTTAAGGACCGCTTACAATCAGCCCCAGCATTTT.

V is TRBV12-3 or TRBV12-4 and J is TRBJ2-7; possibly TRBD1 for D (5 bases). The CDR3 has 14 residues. Trimming shortened V by 1 base and J by 0 bases, and 7 bases separated the two germline ends. This CDR3 is CASSLGQGSYEQYF. The CDR3 DNA reads TGTGCCAGCAGTTTAGGGCAGGGCTCCTACGAGCAGTACTTC.

The chain employs TRBV9 and TRBJ2-2; 10 nucleotides agree with TRBD2. The CDR3 runs to 17 residues. Trimming took 7 bases from V and 0 from J; bases not matched to a gene: 9. CDR1 is SGDLS and CDR2 is YYNGEE in the germline V gene. The CDR3 spells CASSSPGLAPNTGELFF. CDR3 sequence (DNA): TGTGCCAGCTCCTCCCCGGGACTAGCGCCGAACACCGGGGAGCTGTTTTTT. Looking up the rest from reference TRBV9 and TRBJ2-2 gives the full variable domain: DSGVTQTPKHLITATGQRVTLRCSPRSGDLSVYWYQQSLDQGLQFLIQYYNGEERAKGNILERFSAQQFPDLHSELNLSSLELGDSALYFCASSSPGLAPNTGELFFGEGSRLTVL.

This chain joins TRBV30 and TRBJ1-5; the D gene is possibly TRBD1 (5 bases). The CDR3 spans 12 residues. Germline CDR1 and CDR2: GTSNPN and SVGIG (reference sequence). The V end was cut by 5 bases, the J end by 6 bases, with 11 bases between. The CDR3 DNA reads as TGTGCCTGGCGGGGCGAGAGTCAGCCCCAGCATTTT. Protein: CAWRGESQPQHF.

This chain connects TRBV7-2 to TRBJ1-6, with 8 bases lining up with TRBD1. In germline, CDR1 is SGHTA, CDR2 FQGNSA. Trimming cost V 5 bases and J 8 bases; bases outside gene matches: 8. This CDR3 contains 15 residues. CDR3 protein: CASSRRRGQDSPLHF. CDR3 DNA: TGTGCCAGCAGCCGCCGCAGGGGGCAAGATTCACCCCTCCACTTT. The entire variable domain, with the rest obtained from reference TRBV7-2 and TRBJ1-6, is as follows: GAGVSQSPSNKVTEKGKDVELRCDPISGHTALYWYRQSLGQGLEFLIYFQGNSAPDKSGLPSDRFSAERTGGSVSTLTIQRTQQEDSAVYLCASSRRRGQDSPLHFGNGTRLTVT.

The chain combines TRBV30 with TRBJ2-1, with D possibly matching TRBD2 (7 bases). V lost 5 bases and J 1 base, leaving 12 bases between the germline ends. Germline CDR1 is GTSNPN and CDR2 is SVGIG (reference sequence). This CDR3 comprises 14 residues. DNA of the CDR3: TGTGCCTGGGGGGGCGGGAGATCCTACAATGAGCAGTTCTTC. This sequence encodes CAWGGGRSYNEQFF. The full variable domain, in which reference TRBV30 and TRBJ2-1 provide the parts outside the CDR3, is SQTIHQWPATLVQPVGSPLSLECTVEGTSNPNLYWYRQAAGRGLQLLFYSVGIGQISSEVPQNLSASRPQDRQFILSSKKLLLSDSGFYLCAWGGGRSYNEQFFGPGTRLTVL.